This TCR beta chain was captured by sequencing in a study of T cell responses to AZD1222 COVID-19 vaccine. Measured with immunoSEQ multiplex PCR; TCRdb has only the in-frame clones, and not every one. This sample yields fewer than 200,000 clones, of which approximately 94% are seen a single time; around 3.6% belongs to the top ten. Study outcomes and limitations: Along spike, vaccine-associated CD4 TCRs were found throughout, with dominance at 160-218 and 743-854. Per reports, nearly half of all spike-specific TCRs target regions that are unmutated in variants. Seropositive status at baseline applied to only 5 to 7 AZD1222 recipients. Donors were largely white British and mainly female; clonal diversity was possibly underestimated.

With regard to this clone: What it recognizes is unknown.

Germline V gene data show CDR1 as SGHTA and CDR2 as FQGNSA. V shed 4 bases and J shed 3 bases, with 12 bases lying between them. The CDR3 runs 14 residues. The material sequenced was peripheral blood, taken 28 days after the second dose of the MenACWY control vaccine. The TCR comes from an adult who received the MenACWY meningococcal vaccine as a control. This chain uses TRBV7-2 with TRBJ1-1, with D possibly TRBD1 on 5 matching bases. CDR3 amino acids: CASSSGVPYTEAFF. The DNA of the CDR3 is TGTGCCAGCAGCTCGGGGGTGCCGTACACTGAAGCTTTCTTT.